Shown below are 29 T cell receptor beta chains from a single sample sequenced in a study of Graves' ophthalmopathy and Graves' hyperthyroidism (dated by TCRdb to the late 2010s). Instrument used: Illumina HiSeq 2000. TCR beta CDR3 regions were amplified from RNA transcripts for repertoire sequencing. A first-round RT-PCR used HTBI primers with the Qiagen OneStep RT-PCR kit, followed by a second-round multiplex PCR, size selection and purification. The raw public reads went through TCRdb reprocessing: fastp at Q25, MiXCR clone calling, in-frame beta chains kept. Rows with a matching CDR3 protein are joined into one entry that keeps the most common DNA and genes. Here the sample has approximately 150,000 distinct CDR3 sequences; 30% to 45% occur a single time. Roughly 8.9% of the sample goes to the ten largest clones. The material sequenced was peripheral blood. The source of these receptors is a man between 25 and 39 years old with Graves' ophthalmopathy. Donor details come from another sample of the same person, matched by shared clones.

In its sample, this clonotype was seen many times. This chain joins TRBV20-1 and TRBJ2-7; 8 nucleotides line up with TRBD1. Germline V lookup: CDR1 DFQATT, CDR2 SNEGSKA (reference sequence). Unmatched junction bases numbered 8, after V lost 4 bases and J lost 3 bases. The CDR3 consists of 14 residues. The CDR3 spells CSAILTGAIYEQYF. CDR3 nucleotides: TGCAGTGCTATATTGACAGGGGCAATCTACGAGCAGTACTTC.

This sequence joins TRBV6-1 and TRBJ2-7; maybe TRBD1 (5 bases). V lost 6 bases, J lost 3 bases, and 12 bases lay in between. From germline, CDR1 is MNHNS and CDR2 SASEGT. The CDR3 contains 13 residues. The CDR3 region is CASSPRAVYEQYF. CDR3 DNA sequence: TGTGCCAGCAGCCCCAGGGCTGTCTACGAGCAGTACTTC.

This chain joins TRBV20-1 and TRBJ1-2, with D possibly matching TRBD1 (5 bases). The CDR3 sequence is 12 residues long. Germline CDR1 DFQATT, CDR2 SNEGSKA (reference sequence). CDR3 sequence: CRTGGTNYGYTF. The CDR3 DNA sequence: TGCAGGACCGGGGGGACGAACTATGGCTACACCTTC.

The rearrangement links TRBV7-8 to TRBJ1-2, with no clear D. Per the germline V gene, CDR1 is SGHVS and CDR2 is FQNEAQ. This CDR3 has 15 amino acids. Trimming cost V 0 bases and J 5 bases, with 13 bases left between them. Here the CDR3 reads CASSLALNPQYGYTF. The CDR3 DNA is TGTGCCAGCAGCTTAGCGCTAAATCCACAGTATGGCTACACCTTC.

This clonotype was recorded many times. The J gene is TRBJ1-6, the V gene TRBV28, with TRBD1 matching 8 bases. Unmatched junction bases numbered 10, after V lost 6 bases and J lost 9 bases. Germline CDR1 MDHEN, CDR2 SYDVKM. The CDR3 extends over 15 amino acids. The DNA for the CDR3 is TGTGCCAGCAGCCCCCCCCCGGACAGGGCTTCACCCCTCCACTTT. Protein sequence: CASSPPPDRASPLHF.

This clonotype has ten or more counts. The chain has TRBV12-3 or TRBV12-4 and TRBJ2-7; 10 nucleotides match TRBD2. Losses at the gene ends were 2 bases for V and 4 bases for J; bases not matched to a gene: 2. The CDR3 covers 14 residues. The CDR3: CASSLQREGYEQYF. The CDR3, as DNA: TGTGCCAGCAGTTTACAGCGGGAGGGGTACGAGCAGTACTTC.

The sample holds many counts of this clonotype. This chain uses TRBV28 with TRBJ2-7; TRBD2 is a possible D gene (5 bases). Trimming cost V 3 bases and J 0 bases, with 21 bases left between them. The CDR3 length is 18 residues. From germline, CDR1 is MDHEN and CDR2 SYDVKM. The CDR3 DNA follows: TGTGCCAGCAGTTTGTCCCCTTGGTTGGGAGCCCTCTCCTACGAGCAGTACTTC. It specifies CASSLSPWLGALSYEQYF. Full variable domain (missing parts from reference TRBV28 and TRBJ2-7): DVKVTQSSRYLVKRTGEKVFLECVQDMDHENMFWYRQDPGLGLRLIYFSYDVKMKEKGDIPEGYSVSREKKERFSLILESASTNQTSMYLCASSLSPWLGALSYEQYFGPGTRLTVT.

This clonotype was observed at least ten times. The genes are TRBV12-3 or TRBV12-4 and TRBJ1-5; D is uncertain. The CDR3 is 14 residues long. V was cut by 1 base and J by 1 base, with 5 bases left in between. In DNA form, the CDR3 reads TGTGCCAGCAGTTTAGGGCTAAGCAATCAGCCCCAGCATTTT. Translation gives CASSLGLSNQPQHF.

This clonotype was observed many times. The CDR3 loop is CASSFQGSIQPQHF. The CDR3 DNA sequence: TGTGCCAGCAGTTTTCAGGGATCGATACAGCCCCAGCATTTT. The chain joins TRBV28 to TRBJ1-5; tentatively, D is TRBD1 (5 bases). Germline V gene sequence: CDR1 MDHEN, CDR2 SYDVKM. CDR3 length: 14 residues. The germline V and J ends were trimmed by 3 bases and 7 bases, with 13 bases remaining between them. Looking up the rest from reference TRBV28 and TRBJ1-5 gives the full variable domain: DVKVTQSSRYLVKRTGEKVFLECVQDMDHENMFWYRQDPGLGLRLIYFSYDVKMKEKGDIPEGYSVSREKKERFSLILESASTNQTSMYLCASSFQGSIQPQHFGDGTRLSIL.

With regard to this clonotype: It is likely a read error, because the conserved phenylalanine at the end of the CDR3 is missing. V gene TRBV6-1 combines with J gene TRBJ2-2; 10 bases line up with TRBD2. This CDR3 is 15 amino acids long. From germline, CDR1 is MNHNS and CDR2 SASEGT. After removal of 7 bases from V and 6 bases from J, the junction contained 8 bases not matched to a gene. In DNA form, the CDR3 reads TGTGCCAGCATGGGCCTAGCGGGAGTGGCCGGGGAGCTGTTTTCT. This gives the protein CASMGLAGVAGELFS.

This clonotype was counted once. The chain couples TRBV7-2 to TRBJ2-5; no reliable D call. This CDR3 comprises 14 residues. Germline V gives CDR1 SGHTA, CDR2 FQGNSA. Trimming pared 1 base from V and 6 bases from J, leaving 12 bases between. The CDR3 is CASSLGSQPKTQYF. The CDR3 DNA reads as TGTGCCAGCAGCTTAGGTTCACAGCCGAAGACCCAGTACTTC. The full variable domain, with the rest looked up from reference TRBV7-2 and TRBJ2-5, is GAGVSQSPSNKVTEKGKDVELRCDPISGHTALYWYRQSLGQGLEFLIYFQGNSAPDKSGLPSDRFSAERTGGSVSTLTIQRTQQEDSAVYLCASSLGSQPKTQYFGPGTRLLVL.

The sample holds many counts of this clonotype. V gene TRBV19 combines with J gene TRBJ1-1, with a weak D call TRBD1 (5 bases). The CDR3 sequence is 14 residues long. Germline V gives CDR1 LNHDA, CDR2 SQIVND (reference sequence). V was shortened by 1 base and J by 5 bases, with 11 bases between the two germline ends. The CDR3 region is CASSIGTSGTEAFF. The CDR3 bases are TGTGCCAGTAGTATAGGGACATCGGGGACTGAAGCTTTCTTT.

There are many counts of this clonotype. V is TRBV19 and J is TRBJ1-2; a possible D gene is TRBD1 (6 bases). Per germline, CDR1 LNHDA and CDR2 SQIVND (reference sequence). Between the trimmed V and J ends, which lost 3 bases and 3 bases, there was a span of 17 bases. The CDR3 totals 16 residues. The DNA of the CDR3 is TGTGCCAGTAGTATCGGAAATCCGGGGGCTGACTATGGCTACACCTTC. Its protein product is CASSIGNPGADYGYTF.

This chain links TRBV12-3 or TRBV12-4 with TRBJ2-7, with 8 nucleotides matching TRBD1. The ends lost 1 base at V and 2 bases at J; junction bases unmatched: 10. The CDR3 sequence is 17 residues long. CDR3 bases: TGTGCCAGCAGTTTAGTAAGGACAGGGCAAATGGCCTACGAGCAGTACTTC. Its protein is CASSLVRTGQMAYEQYF.

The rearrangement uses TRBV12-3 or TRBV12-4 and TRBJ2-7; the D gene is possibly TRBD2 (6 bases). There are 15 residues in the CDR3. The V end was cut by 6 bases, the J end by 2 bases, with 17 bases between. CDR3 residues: CASSQGLAVTYEQYF. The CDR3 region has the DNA TGTGCCAGCAGCCAGGGACTGGCGGTGACCTACGAGCAGTACTTC.

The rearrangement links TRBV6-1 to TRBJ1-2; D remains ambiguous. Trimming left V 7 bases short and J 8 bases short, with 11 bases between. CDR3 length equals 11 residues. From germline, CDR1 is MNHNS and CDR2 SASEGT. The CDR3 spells CASTSAPGYTF. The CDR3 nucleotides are TGTGCCAGCACCTCCGCCCCCGGCTACACCTTC.

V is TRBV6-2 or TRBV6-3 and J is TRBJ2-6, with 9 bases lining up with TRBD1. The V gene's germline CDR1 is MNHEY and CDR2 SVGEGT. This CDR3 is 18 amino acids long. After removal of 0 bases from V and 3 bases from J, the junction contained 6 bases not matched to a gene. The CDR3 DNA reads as TGTGCCAGCAGTTACTCCGGGACAGGGCGAGGTGGGGCCAACGTCCTGACTTTC. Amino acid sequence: CASSYSGTGRGGANVLTF.

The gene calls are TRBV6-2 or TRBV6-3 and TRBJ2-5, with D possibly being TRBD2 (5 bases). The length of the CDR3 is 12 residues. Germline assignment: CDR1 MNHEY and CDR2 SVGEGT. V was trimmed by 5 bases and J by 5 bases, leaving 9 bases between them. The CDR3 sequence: CASSPEGETQYF. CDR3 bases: TGTGCCAGCAGTCCCGAGGGTGAGACCCAGTACTTC.

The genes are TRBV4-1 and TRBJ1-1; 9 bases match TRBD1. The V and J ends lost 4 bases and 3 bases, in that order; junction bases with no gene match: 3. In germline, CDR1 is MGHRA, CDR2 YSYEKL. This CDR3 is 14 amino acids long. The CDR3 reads CASSLGTGYTEAFF. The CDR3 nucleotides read TGCGCCAGCAGCCTCGGGACAGGGTACACTGAAGCTTTCTTT.

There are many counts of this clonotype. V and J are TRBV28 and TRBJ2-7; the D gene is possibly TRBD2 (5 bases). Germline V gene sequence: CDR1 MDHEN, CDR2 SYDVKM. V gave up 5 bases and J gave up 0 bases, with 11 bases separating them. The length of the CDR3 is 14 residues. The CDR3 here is CASSLPGSSYEQYF. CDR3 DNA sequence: TGTGCCAGCAGTCTCCCGGGGAGCTCCTACGAGCAGTACTTC. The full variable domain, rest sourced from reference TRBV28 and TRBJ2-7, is DVKVTQSSRYLVKRTGEKVFLECVQDMDHENMFWYRQDPGLGLRLIYFSYDVKMKEKGDIPEGYSVSREKKERFSLILESASTNQTSMYLCASSLPGSSYEQYFGPGTRLTVT.

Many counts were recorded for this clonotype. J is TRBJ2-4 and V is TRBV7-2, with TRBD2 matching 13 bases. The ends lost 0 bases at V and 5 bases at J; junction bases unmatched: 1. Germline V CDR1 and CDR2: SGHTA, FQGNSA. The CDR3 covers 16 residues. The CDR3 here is CASSLAGLAGQNIQYF. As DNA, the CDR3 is TGTGCCAGCAGCTTAGCGGGACTAGCGGGACAAAACATTCAGTACTTC.

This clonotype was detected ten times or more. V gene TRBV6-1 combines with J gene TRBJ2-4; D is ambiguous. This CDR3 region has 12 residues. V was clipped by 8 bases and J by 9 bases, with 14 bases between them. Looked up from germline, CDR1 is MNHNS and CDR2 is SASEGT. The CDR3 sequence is CASGVKVGIQYF. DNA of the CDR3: TGTGCCAGCGGGGTAAAGGTGGGCATTCAGTACTTC.

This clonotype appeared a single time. The CDR3 sequence is CASSRSGNFNTEAFF. For the CDR3, the DNA is TGTGCCAGCAGTAGGTCAGGGAATTTTAACACTGAAGCTTTCTTT. V gene TRBV7-8 combines with J gene TRBJ1-1; D perhaps matches TRBD1 (5 bases). The germline V and J ends were trimmed by 6 bases and 2 bases, with 16 bases remaining between them. Germline-derived CDR1 and CDR2 are SGHVS and FQNEAQ. This CDR3 is built from 15 residues.

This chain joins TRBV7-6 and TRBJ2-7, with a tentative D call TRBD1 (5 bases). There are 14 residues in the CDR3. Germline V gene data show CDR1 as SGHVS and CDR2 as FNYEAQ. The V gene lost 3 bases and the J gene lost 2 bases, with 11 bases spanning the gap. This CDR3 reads CASSFSGPTYEQYF. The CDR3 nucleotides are TGTGCCAGCAGCTTCTCAGGGCCAACCTACGAGCAGTACTTC.

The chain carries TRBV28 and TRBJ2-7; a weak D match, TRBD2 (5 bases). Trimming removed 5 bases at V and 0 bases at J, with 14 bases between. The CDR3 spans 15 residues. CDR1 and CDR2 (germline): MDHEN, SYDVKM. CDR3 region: CASSPGVAFSYEQYF. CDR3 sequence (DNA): TGTGCCAGCAGTCCCGGGGTGGCGTTCTCCTACGAGCAGTACTTC.

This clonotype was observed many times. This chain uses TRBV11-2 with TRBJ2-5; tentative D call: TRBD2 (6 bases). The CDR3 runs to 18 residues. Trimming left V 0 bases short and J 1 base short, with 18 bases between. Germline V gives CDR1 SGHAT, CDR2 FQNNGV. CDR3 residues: CASSLELGRRASQETQYF. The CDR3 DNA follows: TGTGCCAGCAGCTTAGAGTTAGGGAGGAGAGCGTCCCAAGAGACCCAGTACTTC. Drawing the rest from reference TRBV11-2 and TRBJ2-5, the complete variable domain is EAGVAQSPRYKIIEKRQSVAFWCNPISGHATLYWYQQILGQGPKLLIQFQNNGVVDDSQLPKDRFSAERLKGVDSTLKIQPAKLEDSAVYLCASSLELGRRASQETQYFGPGTRLLVL.

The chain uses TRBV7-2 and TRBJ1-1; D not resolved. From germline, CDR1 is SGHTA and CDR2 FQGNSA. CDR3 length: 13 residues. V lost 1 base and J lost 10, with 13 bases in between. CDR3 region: CASSLGAAELAFF. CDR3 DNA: TGTGCCAGCAGCTTAGGGGCCGCCGAACTAGCTTTCTTT.

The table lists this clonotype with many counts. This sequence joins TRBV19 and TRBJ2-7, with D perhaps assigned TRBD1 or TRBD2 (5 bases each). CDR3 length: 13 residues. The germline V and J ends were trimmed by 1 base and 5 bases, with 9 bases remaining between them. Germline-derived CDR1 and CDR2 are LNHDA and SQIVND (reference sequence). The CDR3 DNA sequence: TGTGCCAGTAGTATAGCCAGGGACCACGAGCAGTACTTC. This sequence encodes CASSIARDHEQYF.

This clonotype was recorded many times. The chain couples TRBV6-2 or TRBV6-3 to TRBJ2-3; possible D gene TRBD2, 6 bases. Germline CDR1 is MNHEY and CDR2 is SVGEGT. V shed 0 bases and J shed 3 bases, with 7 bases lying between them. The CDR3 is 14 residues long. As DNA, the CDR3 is TGTGCCAGCAGTTACTCGAGCGGGACAGATACGCAGTATTTT. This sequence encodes CASSYSSGTDTQYF.